This T cell receptor (beta chain) emerged from a study of T cells in Graves' hyperthyroidism and ophthalmopathy. Study outcomes and limitations: Ophthalmopathy was distinguished from stable hyperthyroidism by 13 V-J signatures. Model output signaled ophthalmopathy a median approximately 6.2 months ahead of onset. Appearing also in blood were most of the thyroid clonotypes expanded above 0.001.

Template material for amplifying TCR beta CDR3 regions consisted of RNA transcripts. During a first-round RT-PCR of the TCR CDR3, the HTBI primer set was used. TCRdb ran MiXCR on the multiplex PCR reads and lists one entry per CDR3 protein. This sample has 400,000 to 500,000 distinct CDR3 sequences, with 14% found just once. This clonotype has ten or more counts. Its antigen is unidentified. This CDR3 region has 16 residues. Germline assignment: CDR1 SGHRS and CDR2 YFSETQ. V was clipped by 3 bases and J by 4 bases; unmatched bases: 11. Any patient presenting with uncontrolled infection, other autoimmune disease, pregnancy or lactation was left out.

The clonotype comes from a woman aged 18-29 years with Graves' hyperthyroidism. This rearrangement joins TRBV5-1 to TRBJ1-2; the match to TRBD1 covers 8 bases. The specimen sequenced was blood. CDR3 DNA: TGCGCCAGCAGCTCCGACCTTCGGACAGGGTTCTATGGCTACACCTTC. This encodes CASSSDLRTGFYGYTF.